This TCR beta chain was identified during a study of persistence of HIV-infected CD4 T cells. Study conclusions and caveats: Bulk TCR data could not be restricted to HIV-1-infected CMV-responding cells.

Concerning this clone itself: Its antigen is as yet unknown.

Overlapping HIV-1 Gag 15-mer peptides at 0.8 to 1 ug per peptide per mL were used. CD40L-negative CD69-negative CD45RO-high memory CD4+ T cells were sorted as populations depleted of antigen-responding cells. Donors were HIV-1-infected adults who began suppressive ART during chronic infection. Before stimulation, PBMCs underwent CD8+ T cell depletion. This was the immunoSEQ version 4 assay in survey mode. Assay used: immunoSEQ multiplex PCR; TCRdb lists only in-frame clones, some missing. Among 38,000 or so clones, 85% were seen once, and the ten largest hold 5% to 5.5%. The germline V gene has CDR1 LGHDT and CDR2 YNNKEL (reference sequence). The CDR3 loop spans 13 amino acids. Trimming took 4 bases from V and 6 from J, leaving 12 bases between them.

The sequenced sample was cultured CD4+ T cells from PBMCs, obtained from a patient who received antiretroviral therapy. The V gene is TRBV3-1 (or the pseudogene TRBV3-2), the J gene TRBJ1-1, with a possible D match to TRBD1 (6 bases). The source of this sequence is an adult with HIV. The donor label of this sample is uncertain. CDR3 sequence: CASSRTGTAEAFF. The CDR3 DNA is TGTGCCAGCAGCCGCACAGGGACGGCTGAAGCTTTCTTT.